These 17 T cell receptor beta chains came from one sample sequenced in a study of T cells in localized non-small cell lung cancer. Sequencing was performed with immunoSEQ multiplex PCR; in TCRdb, only in-frame clones are kept and a portion is missing. The profile covers 9,500 to 14,000 clones, with roughly 27% appearing a single time and roughly 5% taken by the ten largest. The sequencing here drew on lung tumor tissue, taken before any cancer treatment. These receptors were obtained from a man between 40 and 70 years old with stage I lung adenocarcinoma.

This clone showed up just a few times. CDR3 amino acids: CASSVTGRDTIYF. The CDR3 DNA is TGTGCCAGCAGCGTAACGGGGAGAGACACCATATATTTT. This chain links TRBV9 with TRBJ1-3; D call uncertain. This CDR3 has 13 residues. Germline CDR1 reads SGDLS; CDR2 reads YYNGEE. V was shortened by 1 base and J by 8 bases, with 10 bases between the two germline ends.

This clone occurred a few times. CDR3 bases: TGTGCCTGGAGTGTAGCGATCAGGGGAAGAGGCTATGGCTACACCTTC. Its protein product is CAWSVAIRGRGYGYTF. The genes are TRBV30 and TRBJ1-2; D may be TRBD1 (6 bases). The CDR3 extends over 16 amino acids. In germline, CDR1 is GTSNPN, CDR2 SVGIG (reference sequence). Trimming removed 0 bases from V and 4 bases from J, with 18 bases in between.

This chain joins TRBV18 and TRBJ1-1; D gene unclear. The CDR3 has 15 residues. Per germline, CDR1 KGHSH and CDR2 LQKENI. Trimming took off 3 bases at V and 1 base at J, with 12 bases between the two ends. The CDR3 DNA sequence: TGTGCCAGCTCACCGGGGTATATCAGGAACACTGAAGCTTTCTTT. Protein: CASSPGYIRNTEAFF. The variable domain in full, with the rest retrieved from reference TRBV18 and TRBJ1-1, is NAGVMQNPRHLVRRRGQEARLRCSPMKGHSHVYWYRQLPEEGLKFMVYLQKENIIDESGMPKERFSAEFPKEGPSILRIQQVVRGDSAAYFCASSPGYIRNTEAFFGQGTRLTVV.

V gene TRBV30 combines with J gene TRBJ2-5; 9 bases agree with TRBD2. The germline V gene encodes CDR1 GTSNPN and CDR2 SVGIG (reference sequence). Losses at the gene ends were 6 bases for V and 0 bases for J; bases not matched to a gene: 2. CDR3 length: 13 amino acids. The CDR3 spells CACSGGYQETQYF. The DNA for the CDR3 is TGTGCCTGTAGCGGGGGTTACCAAGAGACCCAGTACTTC.

The rearrangement joins TRBV7-1 to TRBJ2-1; either TRBD1 or TRBD2 may supply D (5 bases each). TRBV7-1 qualifies as an ORF whose function is uncertain. The CDR3 loop spans 13 amino acids. Trimming removed 3 bases from V and 9 bases from J, with 12 bases in between. This chain's CDR3 is CASSSRDGGEQFF. The CDR3 DNA is TGTGCCAGCAGCTCCCGGGACGGAGGTGAGCAGTTCTTC.

This clone appeared a few times. The CDR3 loop reads CASRVPAGRRIYEQYF. The CDR3 DNA reads as TGTGCCAGCAGGGTACCCGCGGGCAGGAGAATCTACGAGCAGTACTTC. The V gene is TRBV6-8, the J gene TRBJ2-7; D is possibly TRBD2 (5 bases). This CDR3 is 16 amino acids long. Per the germline V gene, CDR1 is MNHGY and CDR2 is SAAAGT. V lost 6 bases to trimming and J lost 3 bases, with 21 bases between them.

V is TRBV11-3 and J is TRBJ1-6, with a weak D call TRBD1 (5 bases). Germline CDR1 SGHNT, CDR2 YENEEA. This CDR3 contains 14 residues. Trimming removed 0 bases from V and 9 bases from J, with 9 bases in between. The CDR3 loop is CASSLEGGGSPLHF. The CDR3 DNA is TGTGCCAGCAGCTTAGAGGGGGGAGGTTCACCCCTCCACTTT.

The chain has TRBV30 and TRBJ1-1; D not resolved. Per germline, CDR1 GTSNPN and CDR2 SVGIG (reference sequence). The CDR3 loop spans 14 amino acids. With 4 bases removed from V and 1 base from J, the gap between germline ends came to 13 bases. CDR3 in DNA: TGTGCCTGGATGACGGGAAAAGGGAACACTGAAGCTTTCTTT. Amino acid sequence: CAWMTGKGNTEAFF. Together with reference TRBV30 and TRBJ1-1, the CDR3 gives the full variable domain: SQTIHQWPATLVQPVGSPLSLECTVEGTSNPNLYWYRQAAGRGLQLLFYSVGIGQISSEVPQNLSASRPQDRQFILSSKKLLLSDSGFYLCAWMTGKGNTEAFFGQGTRLTVV.

The chain recombines TRBV18 with TRBJ2-7; D not resolved. Trimming left V 6 bases short and J 7 bases short, with 13 bases between. This CDR3 is 12 amino acids long. Germline CDR1 is KGHSH and CDR2 is LQKENI. CDR3: CASSRPQGEQYF. CDR3 bases: TGTGCCAGCTCCCGCCCCCAAGGGGAGCAGTACTTC.

V gene TRBV11-3 combines with J gene TRBJ2-7; TRBD2 aligns across 9 bases. Trimming at V came to 7 bases and at J to 2 bases, leaving 9 bases not matched to a gene. This CDR3 region has 15 residues. Germline V lookup: CDR1 SGHNT, CDR2 YENEEA. The CDR3 region is CASTSEPSGTYEQYF. The CDR3 DNA is TGTGCCAGCACCTCAGAGCCTAGCGGGACCTACGAGCAGTACTTC.

V usage is TRBV6-8 and J usage is TRBJ1-2; 11 bases map to TRBD1. Per the germline V gene, CDR1 is MNHGY and CDR2 is SAAAGT. The V and J ends lost 0 bases and 8 bases, in that order; junction bases with no gene match: 5. The CDR3 contains 15 residues. The DNA of the CDR3 is TGTGCCAGCAGTTACTCGGGACAGGGGGAAGGGGGCTACACCTTC. It is translated as CASSYSGQGEGGYTF.

This clone was picked up many times. The chain couples TRBV11-3 to TRBJ1-1; D possibly corresponds to TRBD1 (5 bases). The V end lost 5 bases, the J end lost 1 base, and 11 bases lay between the germline ends. The germline V gene has CDR1 SGHNT and CDR2 YENEEA. This CDR3 comprises 14 residues. CDR3 amino acids: CASSGRESNTEAFF. Written as DNA, the CDR3 is TGTGCCAGCAGCGGCAGGGAATCGAACACTGAAGCTTTCTTT.

The chain recombines TRBV19 with TRBJ1-5; the match to TRBD1 covers 7 bases. Germline V lookup: CDR1 LNHDA, CDR2 SQIVND (reference sequence). The CDR3 spans 13 residues. J was trimmed by 5 bases and V by 6 bases; bases with no gene match: 4. The CDR3 DNA reads as TGTGCCAGTAGCACCGACAGGGATCAGCCCCAGCATTTT. Its translation is CASSTDRDQPQHF.

This clone occurred many times. The chain has TRBV11-3 and TRBJ1-2; D is possibly TRBD1 (5 bases). Germline V gene lookup returns CDR1 SGHNT and CDR2 YENEEA. CDR3 length: 14 residues. Trimming took 2 bases from V and 5 from J, leaving 12 bases between them. CDR3 loop: CASSLRAGRYGYTF. CDR3 coding DNA: TGTGCCAGCAGCTTAAGGGCAGGGAGGTATGGCTACACCTTC.

The rearrangement uses TRBV9 and TRBJ2-7; 8 bases map to TRBD1. Germline assignment: CDR1 SGDLS and CDR2 YYNGEE. The CDR3 totals 15 residues. V lost 4 bases and J lost 2; bases outside the gene matches: 8. In DNA form, the CDR3 reads TGTGCCAGCAGCTTTTCCGGGACAGGTGCCTACGAGCAGTACTTC. Protein product: CASSFSGTGAYEQYF.

This clone has more than one count but fewer than ten. The gene calls are TRBV9 and TRBJ1-2; tentatively, D is TRBD1 (5 bases). The CDR3 runs 14 residues. Germline V CDR1 and CDR2: SGDLS, YYNGEE. V lost 5 bases, J lost 1 base, and 12 bases lay in between. CDR3 amino acids: CASRDDRFNYGYTF. CDR3 DNA: TGTGCCAGCAGAGACGACAGATTTAACTATGGCTACACCTTC.

The rearrangement links TRBV19 to TRBJ2-3; D perhaps matches TRBD1 (7 bases). The ends were cut back, 6 bases at V and 1 base at J, with 11 bases in the middle. CDR3 length: 14 amino acids. From germline, CDR1 is LNHDA and CDR2 SQIVND (reference sequence). CDR3 sequence: CASRAGQRTDTQYF. DNA for the CDR3: TGTGCCAGTAGGGCGGGACAGCGCACAGATACGCAGTATTTT.